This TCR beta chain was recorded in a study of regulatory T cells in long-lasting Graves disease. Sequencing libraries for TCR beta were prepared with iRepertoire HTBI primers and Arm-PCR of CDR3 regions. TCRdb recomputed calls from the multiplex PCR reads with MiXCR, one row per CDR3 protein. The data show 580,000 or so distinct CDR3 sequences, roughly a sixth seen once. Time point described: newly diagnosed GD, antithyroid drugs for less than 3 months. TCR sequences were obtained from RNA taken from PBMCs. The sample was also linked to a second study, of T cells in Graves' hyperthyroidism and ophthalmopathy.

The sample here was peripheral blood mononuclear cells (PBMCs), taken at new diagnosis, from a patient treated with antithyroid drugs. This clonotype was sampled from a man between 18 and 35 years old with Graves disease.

In nucleotides, the CDR3 is TGCGCCAGCACAGAGGAAACGAACACCGGGGAGCTGTTTTTT. It is translated as CASTEETNTGELFF. The V call is TRBV5-1, the J call TRBJ2-2; D not certain. Trimming cost V 6 bases and J 0 bases, with 9 bases left between them. CDR1 is SGHRS and CDR2 is YFSETQ in the germline V gene. The CDR3 is 14 amino acids. Full variable domain (remainder filled in from reference TRBV5-1 and TRBJ2-2): KAGVTQTPRYLIKTRGQQVTLSCSPISGHRSVSWYQQTPGQGLQFLFEYFSETQRNKGNFPGRFSGRQFSNSRSEMNVSTLELGDSALYLCASTEETNTGELFFGEGSRLTVL.